This TCR beta chain emerged from a study of siplizumab effects on memory and regulatory T cells. As to this clone: What it binds is unknown.

Study conclusions and caveats: Where siplizumab was present, mappable alloreactive CD4+ clones averaged approximately 66% Treg-derived, compared with less than 35% in controls.

V shed 8 bases and J shed 5 bases, with 9 bases lying between them. CDR1 and CDR2 from the germline V gene are SGHAT and FQNNGV. The CDR3 runs 12 residues. Assays covered around 100,000 TCR templates per sample. Profiled with immunoSEQ multiplex PCR; TCRdb holds only in-frame clones, not every one. The sample includes more than 70,000 clones, roughly 94% of them seen just once. The rearrangement uses TRBV11-2 and TRBJ2-2; D is uncertain. This receptor was obtained from a human donor in good health. Sequencing was performed on CD8+ T cells sorted from blood. The CDR3, as DNA: TGTGCCAGCTCTCCGTATACCGGGGAGCTGTTTTTT. It translates to CASSPYTGELFF. The whole variable domain, remainder taken from reference TRBV11-2 and TRBJ2-2, is EAGVAQSPRYKIIEKRQSVAFWCNPISGHATLYWYQQILGQGPKLLIQFQNNGVVDDSQLPKDRFSAERLKGVDSTLKIQPAKLEDSAVYLCASSPYTGELFFGEGSRLTVL.